What follows describes a single T cell receptor (beta chain). Its antigen is unknown. There are no base qualities to consult, and no much larger clone falls within one base. Hyperthyroidism patients were newly diagnosed, had a disease duration of under 2 months, and were aged 18 to 65 years. The study excluded patients with uncontrolled infections, other autoimmune diseases, pregnancy or lactation. Diagnoses were established on the basis of clinical symptoms, serum thyroxine and TRAb, thyroid ultrasound, and orbital computed tomography. For progressor patients, blood was drawn at the first diagnosis of hyperthyroidism, before any ophthalmopathy symptoms had appeared. PBMCs were isolated from 10 ml of fresh peripheral blood by Ficoll-Paque density gradient centrifugation. Patients classed as progressors first received a Graves' hyperthyroidism diagnosis and then went on to develop ophthalmopathy during follow-up. Total RNA was extracted with Trizol reagent, and quality was checked on an Agilent 2100 Bioanalyzer.

The data derive from a study of T cells in Graves' hyperthyroidism and ophthalmopathy (dated by TCRdb to about 2019). In terms of the full investigation: Peripheral blood samples were taken at initial diagnosis, before any treatment was given. Prospective prediction of ophthalmopathy was tested in an independent validation cohort consisting of 18 to 20 hyperthyroidism patients and around 16 patients who later progressed to ophthalmopathy. The study also compared thyroid tissue and blood T-cell repertoires from more than 5 Graves' hyperthyroidism patients. The 95 to 100 discovery patients were divided at random into training and test sets in a 7:3 ratio. Once sampling was done, hyperthyroidism patients were given methimazole at a starting dose of 30 mg daily, whereas ophthalmopathy patients were given high-dose intravenous methylprednisolone. TCR Vbeta CDR3 sequencing of 135 peripheral blood samples (about 45 ophthalmopathy, about 75 hyperthyroidism and 17 progressor patients) is reported in the paper. To identify distinguishing TCR V-J signatures, a discovery cohort of around 100 patients was used, comprising 40 to 45 with Graves' ophthalmopathy and some 60 with stable Graves' hyperthyroidism. Overall results and qualifications from the work: In validation, the model predicted progression to ophthalmopathy with approximately 69% sensitivity and 72% to 85% specificity, a median of approximately 6.5 months before onset. Most expanded thyroid clonotypes (frequency above 0.001) were also detected in blood, a finding suggesting that blood repertoires may reflect thyroid immune responses. Sample size was not statistically predetermined, and investigators were not blinded to group allocation. A model built on a 13 V-J signature distinguished ophthalmopathy from stable hyperthyroidism, reaching about 88% sensitivity and 81% to 83% specificity in cross-validation and 80%/75% in testing.

From a lookup of the germline V gene (reference sequence), CDR1 and CDR2 are MNHEY and SMNVEV. V was cut back by 5 bases and J by 4 bases, leaving a gap of 9 bases between them. Measured from the cysteine to the phenylalanine, the CDR3 is 13 residues long. Only CDR3 DNA is held: 39 bases, read in frame from base 1. The TCR beta CDR3 regions were amplified from the RNA transcripts. For the first round of RT-PCR on the TCR CDR3, the HTBI primer set was used together with the Qiagen OneStep RT-PCR kit. The libraries were constructed in a second round of multiplex PCR and then size-selected and purified. Sequencing of the libraries was done on an Illumina HiSeq2000 using paired-end 100 bp reads. The paper's data handling went like this. SOAPnuke was used to process the raw data, with reads discarded if the reads contained adapters or uncalled bases, had a mean Phred below 15, or lacked an exact constant-primer or identifier match. High-quality paired reads were merged with COPE v1.2.5, and unique nucleotide sequences were defined as clonotypes. MiTCR v1.1 was used to align clonotypes to the IMGT TRBV, TRBD and TRBJ reference segments. The analysis included only V-J combinations with a frequency above 0.0001, which together covered 99% to 99.2% of the repertoires. The TCS score was defined as F50 (clonal expansion) divided by E x V (chaos), with BLOSUM62-based TCRdist calculated between CDR3 peptides within each V-J. Welch's t-statistics and random forest reduced approximately 520 V-J features to under 15, which were used in a naive Bayes classifier (R e1071). Through fastp at Q25 and MiXCR, TCRdb rebuilt clones from the public reads, retaining in-frame beta chains. Entries are consolidated by CDR3 protein sequence, retaining the most common genes and DNA. The V and J calls reflect TCRdb's pipeline rather than the authors' work. This sample lists under 300,000 distinct CDR3 sequences; roughly 14% were detected once. The top ten clonotypes cover 10% to 15% of the sample.

Source material: blood. This TCR derives from a woman aged 40-49 years with Graves' hyperthyroidism that later progressed to Graves' ophthalmopathy. The rearrangement joined TRBV27 to TRBJ2-1; TRBD1 might be the D gene, on 5 matching bases. The sequence in DNA is TGTGCCAGCAGTCAGACAGAATACAATGAGCAGTTCTTC. The resulting protein is CASSQTEYNEQFF.